A selection of T cell receptor beta chains follows, all from one sample in a study of beta chain features in type 1 diabetes. The assay was immunoSEQ multiplex PCR, and TCRdb's table has in-frame clones only and misses some. The sample records hundreds of thousands of clones, roughly 13% being singletons. Sequencing input: naive CD4+ T cells from blood. These receptor sequences come from a man aged 18 to 30 with type 1 diabetes. Each CDR3 is given with its conserved first and last residue. The D gene is left open where the match is weak. Some rows mark clone size as missing; the rest say once, few, many or name a class of expanded clone.

V	J	size	D	CDR3	DNA
TRBV29-1	TRBJ2-3	few	.	CSVDGQGGFTDTQYF	TGCAGCGTTGATGGGCAGGGAGGCTTTACAGATACGCAGTATTTT
TRBV5-4	TRBJ2-3	few	TRBD2	CASSPSGDGTDTQYF	TGTGCCAGCAGCCCTAGCGGGGATGGCACAGATACGCAGTATTTT
TRBV19	TRBJ2-7	.	.	CASSIAQGPTYEQYF	TGTGCCAGTAGTATAGCACAGGGCCCCACCTACGAGCAGTACTTC
TRBV10-3	TRBJ1-1	.	.	CAISQTPNTEAFF	TGTGCCATCAGTCAGACACCGAACACTGAAGCTTTCTTT
TRBV9	TRBJ2-7	.	TRBD2	CASSAGTSGGLTSYEQYF	TGTGCCAGCAGCGCCGGGACTAGCGGGGGGCTTACCTCCTACGAGCAGTACTTC
TRBV9	TRBJ1-6	.	.	CASSVTPDRPLHF	TGTGCCAGCAGCGTAACTCCCGACAGACCCCTCCACTTT
TRBV2	TRBJ1-5	few	.	CASSDRDMGNQPQHF	TGTGCCAGCAGTGACAGGGATATGGGAAATCAGCCCCAGCATTTT
TRBV28	TRBJ2-7	.	TRBD1	CASPPGTGGMSYEQYF	TGTGCCAGCCCACCCGGGACAGGGGGCATGTCCTACGAGCAGTACTTC
TRBV29-1	TRBJ1-2	few	.	CSVDRNYGYTF	TGCAGCGTTGACAGAAACTATGGCTACACCTTC
TRBV27	TRBJ2-7	few	TRBD1	CASSGGTGREQYF	TGTGCCAGCAGTGGGGGGACAGGGCGCGAGCAGTACTTC
TRBV7-2	TRBJ2-3	.	.	CASSLDGPGDTQYF	TGTGCCAGCAGCTTAGATGGACCAGGGGATACGCAGTATTTT
TRBV4-1	TRBJ2-7	few	.	CASSSQDQGRRDEQYF	TGCGCCAGCAGCTCCCAAGATCAGGGGCGCAGGGACGAGCAGTACTTC
TRBV10-3	TRBJ2-7	.	.	CAITRQPHSSYEQYF	TGTGCCATCACAAGACAGCCACACAGCTCCTACGAGCAGTACTTC
TRBV2	TRBJ1-2	once	.	CASSEWEGYTF	TGTGCCAGCAGTGAATGGGAGGGCTACACCTTC
TRBV25-1	TRBJ1-3	.	TRBD1	CASSDSSSGTGAGNTIYF	TGTGCCAGCAGTGACTCCTCTTCCGGGACAGGGGCAGGAAACACCATATATTTT
TRBV7-9	TRBJ1-2	.	.	CASTHGQTSGYTF	TGTGCCAGCACTCACGGGCAGACTTCGGGCTACACCTTC
TRBV30	TRBJ1-1	.	.	CAWSVLVGGTEAFF	TGTGCCTGGAGTGTACTAGTAGGGGGCACTGAAGCTTTCTTT
TRBV30	TRBJ2-7	.	.	CAWTGRNSYEQYF	TGTGCCTGGACGGGACGTAACTCCTACGAGCAGTACTTC
TRBV11-2	TRBJ2-2	.	.	CASSLVAGNGELFF	TGTGCCAGCAGCTTAGTAGCCGGGAACGGGGAGCTGTTTTTT
TRBV19	TRBJ1-2	few	.	CASSMANLRDYGYTF	TGTGCCAGTAGTATGGCAAACCTTCGGGATTATGGCTACACCTTC
TRBV6-5	TRBJ1-1	.	.	CASSFGGVNTEAFF	TGTGCCAGCAGTTTTGGAGGAGTGAACACTGAAGCTTTCTTT